The 3 T cell receptor beta chains given below trace back to one sample, sequenced in a study of vaccination effects on CD4 cells after COVID-19. Scientists isolated CD4+ T cells after a roughly ten-day culture period ended. SARS-CoV-2 infected the person between March and December 2020, as confirmed by PCR. Participants were given two doses of BNT162b2 or mRNA-1273 vaccine. Data came from immunoSEQ multiplex PCR; TCRdb stores just in-frame clones and leaves some out. This table has fewer than 55,000 clones, approximately 82% appearing once. No antigen has been identified for these receptors. The starting material was CD4+ T cells from PBMCs cultured without peptide, obtained after COVID-19 vaccination. These receptors all come from a human donor who had a prior SARS-CoV-2 infection.

V gene TRBV5-1 combines with J gene TRBJ2-1, with 9 positions matching TRBD2. The CDR3 spans 14 residues. With V trimmed by 4 bases and J by 9 bases, 8 bases remained unmatched. Germline CDR1 and CDR2: SGHRS and YFSETQ. CDR3 DNA sequence: TGCGCCAGCAGCGGGGGCGGGGGGGTTGGTGAGCAGTTCTTC. This codes for CASSGGGGVGEQFF.

This sequence joins TRBV21-1 and TRBJ1-4; TRBD1 reflects the table's D call only, with no check against the DNA. TRBV21-1 is assigned pseudogene status. The CDR3 has 17 residues. CDR3 DNA sequence: TGTGCCAGCAGCTATACCATGGTGTGGGCTCCTAATGAAAAACTGTTTTTT. This codes for CASSYTMVWAPNEKLFF.

V and J are TRBV7-2 and TRBJ2-7; tentative D call: TRBD2 (5 bases). V was clipped by 1 base and J by 5 bases, with 15 bases between them. Germline CDR1 SGHTA, CDR2 FQGNSA. There are 15 residues in the CDR3. DNA for the CDR3: TGTGCCAGCAGCTTAGAAGCTAGCTATCTCGACGAGCAGTACTTC. This sequence encodes CASSLEASYLDEQYF.